The 19 T cell receptor beta chains below come from one sample, sequenced in a study of T cell repertoires in cytomegalovirus infection. No antigen has been identified for these receptors. From the reads, TCRdb called clonotypes with MiXCR, one entry per CDR3 protein. The sample consists of approximately 280,000 distinct CDR3 sequences, about 20% of them appearing once. Sequences were derived from cultured PBMCs, sampled from culture after CMV antigen stimulation. These receptors came from a human donor in good health (CMV status not recorded). Some clones in this sample may be carry-over from other donors' samples.

This clonotype was seen many times. This sequence joins TRBV6-2 or TRBV6-3 and TRBJ2-3; 15 nucleotides line up with TRBD2. Per the germline V gene, CDR1 is MNHEY and CDR2 is SVGEGT. The length of the CDR3 is 16 residues. The J segment lost 3 bases and the V segment lost 7 bases, leaving 5 bases of the junction unmatched. The CDR3 protein is CASTLGLAGGTDTQYF. Written as DNA, the CDR3 is TGTGCCAGCACTTTGGGACTAGCGGGAGGAACAGATACGCAGTATTTT.

The chain combines TRBV19 with TRBJ1-2; 10 nucleotides match TRBD1. Germline CDR1 is LNHDA and CDR2 is SQIVND (reference sequence). There are 12 residues in the CDR3. J gave up 8 bases and V 7 bases, and 4 bases lay outside the gene matches. In DNA form, the CDR3 reads TGTGCCAGTAATGACAGGGGGCCGGGCTACACCTTC. Protein product: CASNDRGPGYTF.

Only a few counts were recorded for this clonotype. The rearrangement links TRBV6-1 to TRBJ2-7; 15 nucleotides line up with TRBD2. In germline, CDR1 is MNHNS, CDR2 SASEGT. This CDR3 has 18 amino acids. J lost 2 bases, V lost 5 bases, and 10 bases had no gene match. The CDR3 DNA sequence: TGTGCCAGCAGTCCGGGACTAGCGGGAGGTCAGGGGGCCTACGAGCAGTACGTC. It codes for CASSPGLAGGQGAYEQYV.

This clonotype was found a few times. The chain combines TRBV6-2 or TRBV6-3 with TRBJ2-1, with D maybe TRBD2 (6 bases). This CDR3 has 14 residues. Trimming took off 2 bases at V and 7 bases at J, with 12 bases between the two ends. CDR1 is MNHEY, CDR2 SVGEGT, per germline. This CDR3 reads CASSYSGSRNEQFF. In nucleotides, the CDR3 is TGTGCCAGCAGTTACAGCGGGTCCAGGAATGAGCAGTTCTTC.

Ten or more counts support this clonotype. V is TRBV7-2 and J is TRBJ1-2; 8 positions agree with TRBD1. CDR1 is SGHTA and CDR2 is FQGNSA in the germline V gene. With V trimmed by 5 bases and J by 9 bases, 11 bases remained unmatched. The CDR3 has 14 residues. The CDR3 loop reads CASSPGQVDMRYTF. DNA of the CDR3: TGTGCCAGCAGCCCGGGACAGGTGGATATGCGCTACACCTTC. The full variable domain, with the rest looked up from reference TRBV7-2 and TRBJ1-2, is GAGVSQSPSNKVTEKGKDVELRCDPISGHTALYWYRQSLGQGLEFLIYFQGNSAPDKSGLPSDRFSAERTGGSVSTLTIQRTQQEDSAVYLCASSPGQVDMRYTFGSGTRLTVV.

This chain joins TRBV2 and TRBJ2-5, with D uncertain. The CDR3 has 13 residues. The germline gives CDR1 SNHLY, CDR2 FYNNEI. V lost 3 bases and J 2 bases, leaving 7 bases between the germline ends. The CDR3 nucleotides are TGTGCCAGCAGTGAGAATACTCAAGAGACCCAGTACTTC. Its protein product is CASSENTQETQYF.

This clonotype was seen repeatedly, ten times or more. The chain couples TRBV7-2 to TRBJ2-6; perhaps TRBD1 as D (6 bases). The germline V and J ends were trimmed by 5 bases and 0 bases, with 11 bases remaining between them. This CDR3 spans 16 amino acids. CDR1 and CDR2 (germline): SGHTA, FQGNSA. CDR3 coding DNA: TGTGCCAGCAGCAAAGGGGGTATCTCTGGGGCCAACGTCCTGACTTTC. Its protein is CASSKGGISGANVLTF.

The chain employs TRBV7-2 and TRBJ1-2; 9 bases agree with TRBD1. CDR1 and CDR2 (germline): SGHTA, FQGNSA. V lost 3 bases to trimming and J lost 3 bases; unmatched junction nucleotides: 11. The CDR3 contains 17 residues. The CDR3 bases are TGTGCCAGCAGCTTCCCGGACAGGGGATTTAGACACTATGGCTACACCTTC. The encoded protein is CASSFPDRGFRHYGYTF.

Of note for this clonotype: Lacking the conserved final phenylalanine or tryptophan, this CDR3 likely reflects a read error. This rearrangement joins TRBV4-1 to TRBJ1-1; D uncertain. Germline CDR1 and CDR2: MGHRA and YSYEKL. This CDR3 spans 19 amino acids. The germline V and J ends were trimmed by 1 base and 0 bases, with 21 bases remaining between them. The CDR3 DNA sequence: TGCGCCAGCAGCCAAGTGCCTACACGGGCGGGCCTTTTGAACACTGAAGCTTTCATT. This codes for CASSQVPTRAGLLNTEAFI.

This clonotype was detected only a few times. The rearrangement joins TRBV11-3 to TRBJ2-1; D not certain. Between the trimmed V and J ends, which lost 3 bases and 4 bases, there was a span of 7 bases. Germline V gene lookup returns CDR1 SGHNT and CDR2 YENEEA. The CDR3 extends over 13 amino acids. CDR3 sequence reads: CASSLTGYNEQFF. The CDR3 DNA is TGTGCCAGCAGCTTGACCGGGTACAATGAGCAGTTCTTC.

This chain uses TRBV27 with TRBJ2-3; D is unclear. Germline V CDR1 and CDR2: MNHEY, SMNVEV (reference sequence). V lost 2 bases and J 0 bases, leaving 9 bases between the germline ends. The CDR3 is 15 residues long. CDR3 DNA sequence: TGTGCCAGCAGTTTAGGAGTATCTAGCACAGATACGCAGTATTTT. Translation gives CASSLGVSSTDTQYF.

The sample holds a few counts of this clonotype. The CDR3, as DNA: TGTGCCAGCACCCTAATGTTGAACACTGAAGCTTTCTTT. Translating gives CASTLMLNTEAFF. The chain combines TRBV7-2 with TRBJ1-1, with D uncertain. The length of the CDR3 is 13 residues. Germline V gene sequence: CDR1 SGHTA, CDR2 FQGNSA. V lost 7 bases and J 0 bases, leaving 9 bases between the germline ends.

This clonotype has just a few counts. CDR3 sequence (DNA): TGTGCCAGCAGTCCGGGGACTACCTACAATGAGCAGTTCTTC. Its protein is CASSPGTTYNEQFF. V gene TRBV27 combines with J gene TRBJ2-1; 7 positions match TRBD2. Per the germline V gene, CDR1 is MNHEY and CDR2 is SMNVEV (reference sequence). The CDR3 runs to 14 residues. Losses at the gene ends were 5 bases for V and 2 bases for J; bases not matched to a gene: 3.

This chain uses TRBV10-3 with TRBJ1-2, with 8 bases fitting TRBD1. This CDR3 contains 15 residues. CDR1 and CDR2 from the germline V gene are ENHRY and SYGVKD. V was clipped by 3 bases and J by 4 bases; unmatched bases: 7. This CDR3 is CAISEEGQAGYGYTF. The CDR3 coding sequence is TGTGCCATCAGTGAAGAGGGACAGGCCGGCTATGGCTACACCTTC.

This clonotype was counted at least ten times. V gene TRBV12-3 or TRBV12-4 combines with J gene TRBJ2-2; 11 bases line up with TRBD2. V lost 1 base, J lost 6 bases, and 4 bases stayed unmatched. The CDR3 has 16 amino acids. The CDR3 DNA reads as TGTGCCAGCAGTTTAGTTAGCGGGAGGGCCGCCGGGGAGCTGTTTTTT. It codes for CASSLVSGRAAGELFF.

This clonotype was observed many times. The chain carries TRBV7-2 and TRBJ2-7, with 8 nucleotides matching TRBD1. J was trimmed by 7 bases and V by 1 base; bases with no gene match: 9. This CDR3 is built from 15 residues. Germline-derived CDR1 and CDR2 are SGHTA and FQGNSA. The CDR3 DNA sequence: TGTGCCAGCAGCTTAGGAGGTCAGGGGGCGCGGGAGCAGTACTTC. Its translation is CASSLGGQGAREQYF.

This clonotype was seen only a few times. The V call is TRBV6-2 or TRBV6-3, the J call TRBJ2-7; D ambiguous. This CDR3 spans 13 amino acids. With 3 bases removed from V and 2 bases from J, the gap between germline ends came to 8 bases. Germline CDR1 is MNHEY and CDR2 is SVGEGT. CDR3: CASSYNSAYEQYV. The CDR3 DNA reads as TGTGCCAGCAGTTATAACAGTGCCTACGAGCAGTACGTC.

The chain employs TRBV7-9 and TRBJ2-1; unclear D gene. Trimming removed 4 bases from V and 0 bases from J, with 10 bases in between. The germline V gene encodes CDR1 SEHNR and CDR2 FQNEAQ (reference sequence). The CDR3 contains 15 residues. In DNA form, the CDR3 reads TGTGCCAGCAGCTCGGACGCGAGCTCCTACAATGAGCAGTTCTTC. Its translation is CASSSDASSYNEQFF.

This clonotype was detected a few times. J is TRBJ1-5 and V is TRBV27; 7 nucleotides match TRBD1. There are 14 residues in the CDR3. CDR1 and CDR2 from the germline V gene are MNHEY and SMNVEV (reference sequence). J was trimmed by 3 bases and V by 5 bases; bases with no gene match: 4. The CDR3: CASSLQGDNQPQHF. CDR3 nucleotides: TGTGCCAGCAGTCTCCAGGGGGACAATCAGCCCCAGCATTTT.